This T cell receptor (beta chain) stems from a study of resident and recirculating memory T cells in vitiligo. Study observations and caveats: Sequences differed between biopsy sites and patients, suggesting private specificity.

Assay: immunoSEQ multiplex PCR; the TCRdb copy retains only in-frame clones and omits some. This table holds about 76,000 clones, approximately 90% found once. This clone was seen a handful of times. The antigen is unknown. CDR3 length equals 13 residues. Germline lookup yields CDR1 SGHKS and CDR2 YYEKEE (reference sequence). Trimming cost V 5 bases and J 2 bases, with 11 bases left between them. The clonotype comes from a male donor with vitiligo. Sequencing was carried out using blood. The chain joins TRBV5-5 to TRBJ2-7, with a tentative D call TRBD2 (6 bases). The CDR3 DNA reads TGTGCCAGCAGTAGGAGGGAAACCTACGAGCAGTACTTC. Protein: CASSRRETYEQYF. The full variable domain, its missing parts supplied by reference TRBV5-5 and TRBJ2-7, is DAGVTQSPTHLIKTRGQQVTLRCSPISGHKSVSWYQQVLGQGPQFIFQYYEKEERGRGNFPDRFSARQFPNYSSELNVNALLLGDSALYLCASSRRETYEQYFGPGTRLTVT.